Presented here are 7 T cell receptor beta chains from one specimen sequenced in a study of response to subunit inactivated influenza vaccine. TCRdb independently ran MiXCR on the RT-PCR reads; one entry per CDR3 protein. The sample yields 500,000 to 550,000 distinct CDR3 sequences, more than 7% seen once. The material was PBMCs from blood, obtained less than 30 months after vaccination. The source is a man aged 50 to 69 who received an inactivated influenza vaccine.

This clonotype was detected only a few times. This CDR3 is CASSLGANTEQYF. In DNA form, the CDR3 reads TGTGCCAGCAGCTTAGGAGCTAATACCGAGCAGTACTTC. The genes are TRBV11-2 and TRBJ2-7; D gene ambiguous. Germline assignment: CDR1 SGHAT and CDR2 FQNNGV. This CDR3 has 13 residues. V lost 1 base and J lost 6, with 10 bases in between.

The gene calls are TRBV7-9 and TRBJ2-2; D uncertain. The length of the CDR3 is 14 residues. The V end lost 0 bases, the J end lost 5 bases, and 7 bases lay between the germline ends. The germline gives CDR1 SEHNR, CDR2 FQNEAQ (reference sequence). The CDR3 loop reads CASSLAVPTGELFF. CDR3 sequence (DNA): TGTGCCAGCAGCTTAGCTGTACCTACCGGGGAGCTGTTTTTT.

The rearrangement links TRBV27 to TRBJ2-2, with 8 bases lining up with TRBD1. This CDR3 region has 14 residues. The germline gives CDR1 MNHEY, CDR2 SMNVEV (reference sequence). J was trimmed by 8 bases and V by 4 bases; bases with no gene match: 6. CDR3 DNA sequence: TGTGCCAGCAGTTCGAGGACAGGGTGGGGGGAGCTGTTTTTT. Its translation: CASSSRTGWGELFF.

The chain employs TRBV25-1 and TRBJ1-1, with no clear D. CDR3 length: 14 residues. Deletions cut 1 base from V and 1 base from J, with 7 bases between. Germline lookup yields CDR1 MGHDK and CDR2 SYGVNS. Written as DNA, the CDR3 is TGTGCCAGCAGTGAATCGTGGAGGAACACTGAAGCTTTCTTT. It yields the protein CASSESWRNTEAFF. Full variable domain (outside the CDR3, taken from reference TRBV25-1 and TRBJ1-1): EADIYQTPRYLVIGTGKKITLECSQTMGHDKMYWYQQDPGMELHLIHYSYGVNSTEKGDLSSESTVSRIRTEHFPLTLESARPSHTSQYLCASSESWRNTEAFFGQGTRLTVV.

This clonotype was observed many times. The V call is TRBV5-6, the J call TRBJ2-3; D is uncertain. This CDR3 contains 13 residues. Between the trimmed V and J ends, which lost 1 base and 6 bases, there was a span of 9 bases. Per germline, CDR1 SGHDT and CDR2 YYEEEE. The CDR3 DNA reads TGTGCCAGCAGCTTGACGGGTACCGATACGCAGTATTTT. This codes for CASSLTGTDTQYF. Variable domain in full (rest from reference TRBV5-6 and TRBJ2-3): DAGVTQSPTHLIKTRGQQVTLRCSPKSGHDTVSWYQQALGQGPQFIFQYYEEEERQRGNFPDRFSGHQFPNYSSELNVNALLLGDSALYLCASSLTGTDTQYFGPGTRLTVL.

This chain links TRBV7-2 with TRBJ1-3; D is undetermined. The V and J ends lost 4 bases and 7 bases respectively, with 11 bases between them. This CDR3 has 13 residues. CDR1 and CDR2 (germline): SGHTA, FQGNSA. The CDR3: CASSSTSLNTIYF. CDR3 nucleotide sequence: TGTGCCAGCAGCTCTACATCGCTCAACACCATATATTTT.

This clonotype was counted ten times or more. The J gene is TRBJ2-4, the V gene TRBV20-1; a possible D gene is TRBD2 (5 bases). V was cut by 6 bases and J by 8 bases, with 14 bases left in between. CDR3 length: 12 residues. The germline V gene encodes CDR1 DFQATT and CDR2 SNEGSKA (reference sequence). The CDR3: CSAGAWGDIQYF. CDR3 DNA: TGCAGTGCGGGCGCGTGGGGAGACATTCAGTACTTC.